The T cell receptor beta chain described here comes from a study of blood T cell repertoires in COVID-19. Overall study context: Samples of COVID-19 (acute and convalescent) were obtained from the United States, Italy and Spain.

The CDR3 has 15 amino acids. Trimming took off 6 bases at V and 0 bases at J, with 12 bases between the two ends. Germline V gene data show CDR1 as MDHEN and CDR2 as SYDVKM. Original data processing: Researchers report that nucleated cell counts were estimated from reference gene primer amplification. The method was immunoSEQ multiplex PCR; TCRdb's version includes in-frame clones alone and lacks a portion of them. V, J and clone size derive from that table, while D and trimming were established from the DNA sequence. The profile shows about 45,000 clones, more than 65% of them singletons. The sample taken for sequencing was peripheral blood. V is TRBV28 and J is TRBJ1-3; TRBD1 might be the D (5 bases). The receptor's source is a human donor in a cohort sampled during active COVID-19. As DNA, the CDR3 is TGTGCCAGCAGCGGGGGGGACCGCTCTGGAAACACCATATATTTT. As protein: CASSGGDRSGNTIYF.